This T cell receptor beta chain originates from a study of shared clonotypes between healthy human individuals. Study results and caveats: Genetic and exposure-history diversity was limited by the few donors. Relative to clonotypes present in all four donors, those not shared had lower generation probabilities.

This CDR3 contains 16 residues. The trim removed 4 bases at V and 0 bases at J, leaving 10 bases unmatched. The germline gives CDR1 SGHNT, CDR2 YYREEE (reference sequence). Concerning this clone: The antigen remains undetermined.

For every subset, genomic DNA was evenly distributed across several immunoSEQ plates. Sorted subsets were amplified in replicate PCRs using approximately 0.2 ug DNA, 25,000 to 30,000 T cell genomes. Sequenced by immunoSEQ multiplex PCR; TCRdb stores in-frame clones only, minus some. The data show about 2.4 million clones, roughly 92% seen once. J is TRBJ2-7 and V is TRBV5-4; 7 nucleotides line up with TRBD1. Material: naive CD4+ T cells sorted from blood. Subset: CD45RA+ positively selected. The TCR was taken from a man between 18 and 35 years old in good health. The CDR3: CASSPSGGASSYEQYF. The CDR3 DNA sequence: TGTGCCAGCAGCCCGTCAGGGGGAGCATCCTCCTACGAGCAGTACTTC.